Sequencing of this T cell receptor (beta chain) was carried out in a study of shared clonotypes between healthy human individuals. Whole-study findings and limits: Unshared clonotypes carried lower generation probabilities than those common to all four donors.

A word on this clone: What it recognizes is unknown.

Generated by immunoSEQ multiplex PCR, the TCRdb table keeps only in-frame clones and is missing some. The sample lists millions of clones, around nine tenths occurring once. The J segment lost 5 bases and the V segment lost 6 bases, leaving 4 bases of the junction unmatched. The CDR3 is 12 residues long. The V gene's germline CDR1 is ENHRY and CDR2 SYGVKD. The material sequenced was naive CD4+ T cells sorted from blood. The subset: CD45RA+ positively selected. The TCR comes from a man aged 18 to 30 in good health. This rearrangement joins TRBV10-3 to TRBJ2-7; 7 bases align to TRBD1. The CDR3 loop reads CAIRATGDEQYF. CDR3 in DNA: TGTGCCATCAGGGCAACAGGGGACGAGCAGTACTTC.